These 22 T cell receptor beta chains were all obtained from the same sample, sequenced in a study of blood T cell repertoires in COVID-19. The assay was immunoSEQ multiplex PCR, and TCRdb's table has in-frame clones only and misses some. The top ten clones hold approximately 11% of a sample with under 200,000 clones, 80% to 90% of them seen once. Material: peripheral blood. The receptors here all came from a woman aged 55-75 years with COVID-19, enrolled during active disease.

The V gene is TRBV11-1, the J gene TRBJ1-4, with a possible D match to TRBD1 (6 bases). Germline V CDR1 and CDR2: SGHAT, FQDESV (reference sequence). The CDR3 has 15 amino acids. Trimming took off 5 bases at V and 8 bases at J, with 18 bases between the two ends. The DNA for the CDR3 is TGTGCCAGCAGCCCTCAGACAGGCCCTAGCGAAAAACTGTTTTTT. Protein sequence: CASSPQTGPSEKLFF.

The CDR3, as DNA: TGTGCCAGCAGTTATAACAGGGGAGTGGATCAGCCCCAGCATTTT. Protein: CASSYNRGVDQPQHF. The chain recombines TRBV6-5 with TRBJ1-5; 7 bases fit TRBD1. This CDR3 spans 15 amino acids. V gave up 3 bases and J gave up 5 bases; unmatched junction bases: 7. Germline V lookup: CDR1 MNHEY, CDR2 SVGAGI.

Here the CDR3 reads CASSQEAGTGGSSYEQYF. CDR3 DNA sequence: TGCGCCAGCAGCCAAGAGGCCGGAACAGGGGGCTCTTCCTACGAGCAGTACTTC. The V call is TRBV4-1, the J call TRBJ2-7, with 9 bases matching TRBD1. Germline CDR1 and CDR2: MGHRA and YSYEKL. Trimming at V came to 0 bases and at J to 1 base, leaving 10 bases not matched to a gene. The CDR3 runs to 18 residues.

The chain has TRBV27 and TRBJ1-2; D possibly corresponds to TRBD1 (5 bases). Per germline, CDR1 MNHEY and CDR2 SMNVEV (reference sequence). The CDR3 is made up of 16 amino acids. V was cut by 5 bases and J by 7 bases, with 23 bases left in between. CDR3 sequence reads: CASSPLVTGGKSGYTF. In DNA form, the CDR3 reads TGTGCCAGCAGTCCCCTCGTCACGGGGGGTAAGAGTGGCTACACCTTC.

In this sample, this clone turned up a few times. The chain employs TRBV11-2 and TRBJ2-1; D unresolved. Germline values: CDR1 SGHAT, CDR2 FQNNGV. The CDR3 covers 12 residues. Trimming took 2 bases from V and 6 from J, leaving 5 bases between them. CDR3 residues: CASSLHSNEQFF. The CDR3 DNA sequence: TGTGCCAGCAGCTTACACAGCAATGAGCAGTTCTTC.

The genes are TRBV10-3 and TRBJ2-1; the D gene is possibly TRBD1 (5 bases). The CDR3 runs 17 residues. Per germline, CDR1 ENHRY and CDR2 SYGVKD. The V end was cut by 6 bases, the J end by 5 bases, with 23 bases between. The CDR3 reads CAIRGLQDLLTDNEQFF. The DNA for the CDR3 is TGTGCCATCAGAGGCTTACAGGATCTGTTGACCGACAATGAGCAGTTCTTC.

The chain joins TRBV12-3 or TRBV12-4 to TRBJ2-7; 7 positions agree with TRBD1. With V trimmed by 4 bases and J by 2 bases, 2 bases remained unmatched. This CDR3 is built from 13 residues. The CDR3 bases are TGTGCCAGCAGTTCGAGGGGGCCCTACGAGCAGTACTTC. Translation: CASSSRGPYEQYF.

The genes are TRBV27 and TRBJ2-7; D possibly corresponds to TRBD1 (6 bases). The length of the CDR3 is 15 residues. Germline V gives CDR1 MNHEY, CDR2 SMNVEV (reference sequence). V was clipped by 0 bases and J by 4 bases, with 13 bases between them. CDR3 nucleotide sequence: TGTGCCAGCAGTTTATCCTGGCAGGGGTTATACGAGCAGTACTTC. It encodes CASSLSWQGLYEQYF.

The chain joins TRBV7-3 to TRBJ1-1; possibly TRBD1 for D (6 bases). The germline V gene has CDR1 SGHTA and CDR2 FQGTGA. The CDR3 is 13 residues long. V lost 5 bases, J lost 8 bases, and 15 bases lay in between. The CDR3 region has the DNA TGTGCCAGCAGCCCAAGGACAGAAGCCGAAGCTTTCTTT. It yields the protein CASSPRTEAEAFF.

This chain connects TRBV9 to TRBJ1-3; D remains unclear. Germline loops: CDR1 SGDLS, CDR2 YYNGEE. This CDR3 spans 14 amino acids. V was clipped by 4 bases and J by 0 bases, with 8 bases between them. CDR3 residues: CASSTPHSGNTIYF. The CDR3 DNA is TGTGCCAGCAGCACTCCTCACTCTGGAAACACCATATATTTT.

The rearrangement links TRBV30 to TRBJ2-7; 7 bases agree with TRBD1. V shed 5 bases and J 3 bases; nucleotides not matched to a gene: 10. CDR3 length equals 14 residues. Germline V lookup: CDR1 GTSNPN, CDR2 SVGIG (reference sequence). CDR3 region: CAWDRDSLGYEQYF. The CDR3 DNA sequence: TGTGCCTGGGACCGGGACAGTCTAGGCTACGAGCAGTACTTC.

The chain links TRBV7-9 to TRBJ1-4; D unresolved. V lost 1 base and J lost 8, with 8 bases in between. Germline V gene lookup returns CDR1 SEHNR and CDR2 FQNEAQ (reference sequence). CDR3 length: 13 residues. CDR3 DNA sequence: TGTGCCAGCAGCTTAGATTCCCAGGAAAAACTGTTTTTT. Translation gives CASSLDSQEKLFF.

J is TRBJ1-2 and V is TRBV29-1, with 7 bases that match TRBD1. CDR1 is SQVTM, CDR2 ANQGSEA, per germline. The junction had 8 bases not matched to a gene; V was cut back by 4 bases and J by 3 bases. CDR3 size: 14 residues. The CDR3 reads CSVGETGYDYGYTF. CDR3 nucleotide sequence: TGCAGCGTTGGGGAGACAGGGTACGACTATGGCTACACCTTC. The complete variable domain, with remaining parts taken from reference TRBV29-1 and TRBJ1-2, reads SAVISQKPSRDICQRGTSLTIQCQVDSQVTMMFWYRQQPGQSLTLIATANQGSEATYESGFVIDKFPISRPNLTFSTLTVSNMSPEDSSIYLCSVGETGYDYGYTFGSGTRLTVV.

This rearrangement joins TRBV3-1 (or the pseudogene TRBV3-2) to TRBJ2-7, with TRBD2 matching over 12 bases. The CDR3 runs to 17 residues. Germline loops: CDR1 LGHDT, CDR2 YNNKEL (reference sequence). The V gene end was trimmed by 1 base and the J gene end by 3 bases; junction bases not matched to a gene: 7. This chain's CDR3 is CASSQALGTSGLYEQYF. CDR3 nucleotide sequence: TGTGCCAGCAGCCAAGCGTTGGGGACTAGCGGGCTCTACGAGCAGTACTTC.

This chain links TRBV6-5 with TRBJ2-2; D perhaps matches TRBD1 (6 bases). Trimming removed 0 bases at V and 6 bases at J, with 8 bases between. The CDR3 runs 14 residues. The germline V gene encodes CDR1 MNHEY and CDR2 SVGAGI. DNA of the CDR3: TGTGCCAGCAGTTACTCGACAGGAGCCGGGGAGCTGTTTTTT. Amino acids: CASSYSTGAGELFF.

V usage is TRBV11-3 and J usage is TRBJ2-1, with D possibly matching TRBD2 (5 bases). V gave up 1 base and J gave up 5 bases, with 12 bases separating them. Germline CDR1 is SGHNT and CDR2 is YENEEA. The CDR3 has 15 amino acids. DNA of the CDR3: TGTGCCAGCAGCTTAGGCGGGTCGCGGGACAATGAGCAGTTCTTC. It codes for CASSLGGSRDNEQFF.

This clone was detected only a few times. This chain uses TRBV4-3 with TRBJ2-1; 8 bases line up with TRBD1. Germline V gene sequence: CDR1 LGHNA, CDR2 YSLEER. The CDR3 loop spans 15 amino acids. V was pared by 0 bases and J by 5 bases, with 3 bases of the junction left unmatched. As DNA, the CDR3 is TGCGCCAGCAGCCAAGAAATCAGGGGGCACAATGAGCAGTTCTTC. It is translated as CASSQEIRGHNEQFF.

This chain uses TRBV4-1 with TRBJ2-1, with D perhaps matching TRBD2 (7 bases). The CDR3 has 17 residues. Trimming took off 0 bases at V and 1 base at J, with 13 bases between the two ends. Germline CDR1 MGHRA, CDR2 YSYEKL. This CDR3 is CASSQDPAGHSYNEQFF. As DNA, the CDR3 is TGCGCCAGCAGCCAAGATCCAGCGGGACATTCCTACAATGAGCAGTTCTTC.

This chain joins TRBV28 and TRBJ1-1; perhaps TRBD1 as D (5 bases). CDR3 length: 14 residues. V lost 6 bases and J 0 bases, leaving 11 bases between the germline ends. Germline V gene data show CDR1 as MDHEN and CDR2 as SYDVKM. CDR3 DNA sequence: TGTGCCAGCAGGCCGACAGACGTGAACACTGAAGCTTTCTTT. Amino acid sequence: CASRPTDVNTEAFF.

This clone was detected only a few times. V usage is TRBV11-2 and J usage is TRBJ1-4; D is unclear. The V and J ends lost 5 bases and 5 bases respectively, with 15 bases between them. The germline CDR1 and CDR2 sequences are SGHAT and FQNNGV. The CDR3 has 15 amino acids. The CDR3 here is CASSPQSRRNEKLFF. CDR3 nucleotides: TGTGCCAGCAGCCCTCAATCGAGGCGGAATGAAAAACTGTTTTTT.

The J gene is TRBJ2-4, the V gene TRBV7-2; TRBD2 matches at 8 bases. Per germline, CDR1 SGHTA and CDR2 FQGNSA. Trimming removed 5 bases from V and 5 bases from J; junction bases left unmatched: 5. There are 14 residues in the CDR3. CDR3: CASSTGLVQNIQYF. In DNA form, the CDR3 reads TGTGCCAGCAGCACGGGACTAGTTCAAAACATTCAGTACTTC.

V is TRBV4-3 and J is TRBJ2-2, with TRBD2 matching over 10 bases. V lost 0 bases to trimming and J lost 6 bases; unmatched junction nucleotides: 10. Germline V gives CDR1 LGHNA, CDR2 YSLEER. The CDR3 is 18 residues long. CDR3 sequence (DNA): TGCGCCAGCAGCCAAGAGAGCGAACTAGCGGGAAAGGCCGGGGAGCTGTTTTTT. Amino acids: CASSQESELAGKAGELFF.